Following are 8 T cell receptor beta chains from one sample sequenced in a study of cytomegalovirus exposure and HLA in healthy donors. Amplification used 60 Vbeta primers and 13 Jbeta primers. Data came from immunoSEQ multiplex PCR; TCRdb stores just in-frame clones and leaves some out. The table lists about 160,000 clones, 79% of them singletons. Sequencing used PBMCs. These receptor sequences come from a man in his forties or fifties in good health and CMV-seronegative.

The gene calls are TRBV27 and TRBJ1-2; 7 nucleotides align to TRBD1. Germline assignment: CDR1 MNHEY and CDR2 SMNVEV (reference sequence). V shed 5 bases and J 1 base; nucleotides not matched to a gene: 10. This CDR3 spans 16 amino acids. For the CDR3, the DNA is TGTGCCAGCAGTATTCGGACAGGCGCCTATAACTATGGCTACACCTTC. Its protein product is CASSIRTGAYNYGYTF.

The chain links TRBV7-6 to TRBJ2-7; 16 bases agree with TRBD2. V was pared by 3 bases and J by 4 bases, with 9 bases of the junction left unmatched. In germline, CDR1 is SGHVS, CDR2 FNYEAQ. The CDR3 has 18 amino acids. CDR3 in DNA: TGTGCCAGCAGCTTGGCTTCCGGGACTAGCGGGAGGGTATACGAGCAGTACTTC. Residues: CASSLASGTSGRVYEQYF.

The V and J genes are TRBV19 and TRBJ1-1; no clear D gene. The CDR3 is made up of 14 amino acids. The germline CDR1 and CDR2 sequences are LNHDA and SQIVND (reference sequence). The V gene lost 7 bases and the J gene lost 4 bases, with 16 bases spanning the gap. CDR3 amino acids: CASTQVAGGTEAFF. The DNA of the CDR3 is TGTGCCAGTACTCAGGTGGCTGGTGGCACTGAAGCTTTCTTT.

The V and J genes are TRBV5-6 and TRBJ2-5; tentatively, D is TRBD2 (6 bases). Germline V CDR1 and CDR2: SGHDT, YYEEEE. V lost 1 base, J lost 11 bases, and 15 bases lay in between. The CDR3 is made up of 13 amino acids. CDR3 coding DNA: TGTGCCAGCAGCTTGATGGGGGTTCGGGAGCAGTACTTC. Encoded protein: CASSLMGVREQYF. The entire variable domain, with the rest obtained from reference TRBV5-6 and TRBJ2-5, is as follows: DAGVTQSPTHLIKTRGQQVTLRCSPKSGHDTVSWYQQALGQGPQFIFQYYEEEERQRGNFPDRFSGHQFPNYSSELNVNALLLGDSALYLCASSLMGVREQYFGPGTRLLVL.

The chain joins TRBV5-6 to TRBJ1-4; 7 bases are a match to TRBD1. The germline V gene encodes CDR1 SGHDT and CDR2 YYEEEE. CDR3 size: 18 residues. J lost 8 bases, V lost 4 bases, and 20 bases had no gene match. The CDR3: CASSMYSAGGSLREKLFF. CDR3 DNA sequence: TGTGCCAGCAGCATGTACTCGGCAGGGGGAAGTCTTAGGGAAAAACTGTTTTTT. Combining the CDR3 with reference TRBV5-6 and TRBJ1-4 gives the whole variable domain DAGVTQSPTHLIKTRGQQVTLRCSPKSGHDTVSWYQQALGQGPQFIFQYYEEEERQRGNFPDRFSGHQFPNYSSELNVNALLLGDSALYLCASSMYSAGGSLREKLFFGSGTQLSVL.

The chain couples TRBV6-1 to TRBJ2-7; 10 bases agree with TRBD2. The CDR3 totals 14 residues. The germline V gene has CDR1 MNHNS and CDR2 SASEGT. V was clipped by 4 bases and J by 4 bases; unmatched bases: 4. The CDR3 is CASSGPGLAYEQYF. CDR3 DNA sequence: TGTGCCAGCAGTGGACCGGGACTAGCGTACGAGCAGTACTTC.

The rearrangement joins TRBV6-6 to TRBJ2-4; D remains unclear. With 7 bases removed from V and 0 bases from J, the gap between germline ends came to 7 bases. The CDR3 has 13 amino acids. Per germline, CDR1 MNHNY and CDR2 SVGAGI (reference sequence). Here the CDR3 DNA reads TGTGCCAGCAAAGCCTTAGCCAAAAACATTCAGTACTTC. Translating gives CASKALAKNIQYF.

The J gene is TRBJ2-3, the V gene TRBV7-9; 7 nucleotides agree with TRBD1. V lost 2 bases to trimming and J lost 2 bases; unmatched junction nucleotides: 7. Germline V CDR1 and CDR2: SEHNR, FQNEAQ (reference sequence). This CDR3 is 16 amino acids long. In DNA form, the CDR3 reads TGTGCCAGCAGCTTATTATGGGACAGCCCCACAGATACGCAGTATTTT. It is translated as CASSLLWDSPTDTQYF.